The T cell receptor (beta chain) described here comes from a study of T cells in localized non-small cell lung cancer (dated by TCRdb to 2018 to 2020). Some background on the complete study: The study examined T cell repertoires in approximately 240 patients with early-stage NSCLC and compared tumors with uninvolved tumor-adjacent lungs. All 240 or so NSCLC patients in the cohort were treatment-naive and had localized lung tumors that were resected. Of the NSCLC patients, approximately 130 were male and some 97 were female, and the mean age was about 69 years.

The CDR3 contains 15 residues, cysteine and phenylalanine counted. The kept DNA is CDR3 alone, 45 bases in frame from the first base. Reading the germline V gene gives CDR1 SGHRS and CDR2 YFSETQ. After removal of 2 bases from V and 4 bases from J, the junction retains 7 bases not matched to a gene. TCR beta CDR3 regions were sequenced from DNA using the immunoSEQ Assay. Regarding the original processing steps: T cell density was computed as TCR beta template counts normalized to usable DNA estimated by amplifying housekeeping genes. The preseqR package was used to estimate richness by extrapolating to 400,000 templates for PBMC samples and to 120,000 templates for tissue samples. Clonality was defined as one minus Pielou's evenness. Tissue-enriched TCRs were identified through differential abundance testing performed on productive amino-acid clonotypes, with a minimum total count of 5 and an alpha of 0.1. The Jaccard Index and the Morisita Overlap Index were used to quantify repertoire overlap between compartments. GLIPH grouped TCR beta CDR3s together with public tetramer-defined viral CDR3s, and a viral motif had to include at least three viral sequences and also show V-gene enrichment. Sourced from immuneACCESS, this table was stored by TCRdb with only in-frame sequences that have V and J called. A share of the clones is absent; for the studies checked, an unresolved V gene accounts for under half, and the remainder has no known explanation. The V and J calls and the clone size are those of that table, but D and trimming were determined from the DNA. The sample table shows 75,000 to 80,000 clones, and over 75% are seen once. The ten largest clones take up approximately 9.6% of the sample.

The paper as a whole reports these results and caveats: Higher blood T cell density associated with longer overall survival, while higher adjacent-lung clonality associated with shorter survival. Of the top 100 tumor clones, a median of 57 were detected in paired uninvolved adjacent lung; 28 were also among that lung's top 100. Uninvolved tumor-adjacent lung showed the highest T cell clonality, higher than tumor, which suggests more focused antigenic responses in the uninvolved tumor-adjacent lung. Because multi-region tumor sequencing was not done, intratumor heterogeneity could not be ruled out. Since the design was exploratory, TCR variables were selected using unadjusted p-values with no false-discovery rate correction.

At diagnosis, peripheral blood, uninvolved tumor-adjacent lung and tumor were collected and were preserved as a mix of fresh-frozen and FFPE material. Blood samples were analyzed as peripheral blood mononuclear cells for TCR repertoire profiling. Details on this clone: The clone's antigen remains unknown. Base qualities are not recorded, but no much larger clone differs from it by a single base.

This receptor was obtained from a female donor of 60 years or more with stage I lung adenocarcinoma. This specimen consisted of peripheral blood, obtained before any cancer treatment. The chain couples TRBV5-1 to TRBJ1-1; TRBD1 lines up with 8 middle nucleotides. The nucleotide sequence is given as TGCGCCAGCAGCTTAAATCCGACAGGGGCCACTGAAGCTTTCTTT. Protein translation: CASSLNPTGATEAFF.